This T cell receptor beta chain was found in a study of T cell changes during pregnancy in multiple sclerosis. TCRdb keeps only in-frame clones here, not all; method: immunoSEQ multiplex PCR. Of tens of thousands of clones in the sample, approximately 89% were seen once. Trimming removed 7 bases at V and 7 bases at J, with 11 bases between. The CDR3 covers 11 residues. Germline V gives CDR1 SGHRS, CDR2 YFSETQ. This clone was counted a few times. The TCR originated in a female donor with multiple sclerosis, enrolled in a pregnancy study. The material sequenced was peripheral blood, taken after pregnancy. This chain connects TRBV5-1 to TRBJ1-1; D possibly corresponds to TRBD1 (6 bases). The CDR3 DNA follows: TGCGCCAGCCGTGGACAGATTGAAGCTTTCTTT. It specifies CASRGQIEAFF.